This TCR beta chain was captured in a study of control samples from healthy donors and cancer patients. The CDR3 sequence is 15 residues long. The assay was immunoSEQ multiplex PCR, and TCRdb's table has in-frame clones only and misses some. This table holds some 97,000 clones, roughly 87% found once. The sample comprised blood. The sequence was obtained from a woman aged 45-65 years in good health. This sequence joins TRBV12-2 and TRBJ2-5; TRBD2, the table's D call, was not compared with the DNA. TRBV12-2 is a known pseudogene. In DNA, the CDR3 is TGTGCAAGTCGCCCAAGCGACCGAGCGGGGGGAACCCAGTACTTC. This sequence encodes CASRPSDRAGGTQYF.